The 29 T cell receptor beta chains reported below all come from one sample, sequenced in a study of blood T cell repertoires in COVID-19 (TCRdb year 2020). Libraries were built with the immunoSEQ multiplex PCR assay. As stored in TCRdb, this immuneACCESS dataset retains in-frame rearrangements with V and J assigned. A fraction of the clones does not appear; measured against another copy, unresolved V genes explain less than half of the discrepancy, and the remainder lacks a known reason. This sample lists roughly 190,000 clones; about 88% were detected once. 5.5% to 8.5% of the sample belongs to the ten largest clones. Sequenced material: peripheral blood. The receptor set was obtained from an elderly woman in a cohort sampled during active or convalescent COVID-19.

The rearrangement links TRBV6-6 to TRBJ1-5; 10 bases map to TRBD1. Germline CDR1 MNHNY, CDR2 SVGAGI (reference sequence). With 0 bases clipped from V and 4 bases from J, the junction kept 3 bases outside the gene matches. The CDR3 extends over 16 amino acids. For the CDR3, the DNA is TGTGCCAGCAGTTACTCCCGGACAGGGGGAAATCAGCCCCAGCATTTT. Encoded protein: CASSYSRTGGNQPQHF.

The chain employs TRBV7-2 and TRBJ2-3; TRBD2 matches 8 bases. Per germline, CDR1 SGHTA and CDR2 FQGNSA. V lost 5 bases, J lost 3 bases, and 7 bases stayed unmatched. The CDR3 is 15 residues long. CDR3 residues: CASSPNSGVTDTQYF. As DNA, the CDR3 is TGTGCCAGCAGCCCTAATAGCGGGGTTACAGATACGCAGTATTTT.

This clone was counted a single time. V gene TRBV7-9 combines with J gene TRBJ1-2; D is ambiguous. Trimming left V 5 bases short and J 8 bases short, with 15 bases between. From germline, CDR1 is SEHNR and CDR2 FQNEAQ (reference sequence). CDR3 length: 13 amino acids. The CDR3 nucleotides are TGTGCCAGCAGCCGCCCTGGAGGGAGCGGCTACACCTTC. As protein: CASSRPGGSGYTF.

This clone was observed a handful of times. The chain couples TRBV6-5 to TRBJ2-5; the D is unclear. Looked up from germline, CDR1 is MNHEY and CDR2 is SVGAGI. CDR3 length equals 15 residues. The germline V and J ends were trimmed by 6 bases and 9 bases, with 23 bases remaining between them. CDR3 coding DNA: TGTGCCAGCAGCTCCTCCCCGGGTGGCGGTTTGGCCCAGTACTTC. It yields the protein CASSSSPGGGLAQYF.

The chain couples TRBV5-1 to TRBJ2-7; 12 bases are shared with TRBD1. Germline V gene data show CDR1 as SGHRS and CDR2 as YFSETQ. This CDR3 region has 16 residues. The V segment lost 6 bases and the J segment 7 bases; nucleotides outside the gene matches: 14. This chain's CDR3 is CASTQEVGQGAGEQYF. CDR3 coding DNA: TGCGCCAGCACCCAGGAAGTGGGACAGGGGGCGGGTGAGCAGTACTTC.

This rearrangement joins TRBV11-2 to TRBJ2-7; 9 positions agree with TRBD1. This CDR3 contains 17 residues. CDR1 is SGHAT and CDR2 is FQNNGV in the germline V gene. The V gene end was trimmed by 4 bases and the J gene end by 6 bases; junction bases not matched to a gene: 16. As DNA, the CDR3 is TGTGCCAGCAGCTCCCTTCGACCGGGACAGGGATTCGGCGAGCAGTACTTC. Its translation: CASSSLRPGQGFGEQYF.

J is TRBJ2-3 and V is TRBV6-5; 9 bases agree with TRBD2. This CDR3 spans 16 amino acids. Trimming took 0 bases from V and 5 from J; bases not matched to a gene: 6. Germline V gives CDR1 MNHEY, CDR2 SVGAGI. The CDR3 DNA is TGTGCCAGCAGTTACTCGACTAGCGGAAGGGGAGATACGCAGTATTTT. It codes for CASSYSTSGRGDTQYF.

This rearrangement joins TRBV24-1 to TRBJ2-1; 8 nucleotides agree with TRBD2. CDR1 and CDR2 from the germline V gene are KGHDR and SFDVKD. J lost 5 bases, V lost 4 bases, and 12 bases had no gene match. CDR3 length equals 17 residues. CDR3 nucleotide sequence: TGTGCCACCAGTGACTACACCCCACGACTAGCGCACAATGAGCAGTTCTTC. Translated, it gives CATSDYTPRLAHNEQFF.

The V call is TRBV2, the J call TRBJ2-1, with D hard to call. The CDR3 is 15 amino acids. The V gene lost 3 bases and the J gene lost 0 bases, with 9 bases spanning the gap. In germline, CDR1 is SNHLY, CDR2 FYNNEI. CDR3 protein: CASSDILLSYNEQFF. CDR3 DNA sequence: TGTGCCAGCAGTGATATTCTCCTCTCCTACAATGAGCAGTTCTTC.

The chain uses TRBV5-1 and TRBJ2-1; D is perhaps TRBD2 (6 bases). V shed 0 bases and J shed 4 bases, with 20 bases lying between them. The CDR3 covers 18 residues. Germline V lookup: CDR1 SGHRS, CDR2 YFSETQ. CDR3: CASSLAGSAGLGYNEQFF. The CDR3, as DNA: TGCGCCAGCAGCTTGGCCGGGAGTGCAGGACTCGGTTACAATGAGCAGTTCTTC.

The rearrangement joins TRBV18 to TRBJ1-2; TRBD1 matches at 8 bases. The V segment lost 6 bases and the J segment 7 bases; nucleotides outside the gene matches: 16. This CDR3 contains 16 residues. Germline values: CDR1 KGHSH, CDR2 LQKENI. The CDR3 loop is CASSPQGQATKGGYTF. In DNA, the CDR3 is TGTGCCAGCTCCCCCCAGGGACAGGCCACTAAGGGTGGCTACACCTTC.

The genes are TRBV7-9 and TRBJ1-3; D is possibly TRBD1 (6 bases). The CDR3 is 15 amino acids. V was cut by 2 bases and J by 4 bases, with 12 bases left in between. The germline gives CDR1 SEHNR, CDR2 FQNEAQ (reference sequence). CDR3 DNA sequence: TGTGCCAGCAGCTTACAGGGGACGATCGGAAACACCATATATTTT. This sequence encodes CASSLQGTIGNTIYF.

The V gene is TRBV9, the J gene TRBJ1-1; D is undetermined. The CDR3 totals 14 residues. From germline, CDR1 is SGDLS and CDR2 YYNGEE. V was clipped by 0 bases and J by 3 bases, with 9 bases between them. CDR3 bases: TGTGCCAGCAGCGTAGCAGGAATTGACACTGAAGCTTTCTTT. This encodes CASSVAGIDTEAFF. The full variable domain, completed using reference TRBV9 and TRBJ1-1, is DSGVTQTPKHLITATGQRVTLRCSPRSGDLSVYWYQQSLDQGLQFLIQYYNGEERAKGNILERFSAQQFPDLHSELNLSSLELGDSALYFCASSVAGIDTEAFFGQGTRLTVV.

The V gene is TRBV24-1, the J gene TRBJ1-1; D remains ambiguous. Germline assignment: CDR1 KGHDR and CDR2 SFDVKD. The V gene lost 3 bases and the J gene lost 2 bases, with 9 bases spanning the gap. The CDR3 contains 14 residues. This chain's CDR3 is CATSDARINTEAFF. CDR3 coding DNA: TGTGCCACCAGTGATGCCAGGATCAACACTGAAGCTTTCTTT.

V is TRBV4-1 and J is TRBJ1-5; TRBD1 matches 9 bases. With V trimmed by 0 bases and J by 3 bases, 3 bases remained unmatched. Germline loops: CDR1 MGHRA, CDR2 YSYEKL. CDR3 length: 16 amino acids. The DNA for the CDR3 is TGCGCCAGCAGCCAAGACGGGACAGGGTTCAATCAGCCCCAGCATTTT. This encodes CASSQDGTGFNQPQHF.

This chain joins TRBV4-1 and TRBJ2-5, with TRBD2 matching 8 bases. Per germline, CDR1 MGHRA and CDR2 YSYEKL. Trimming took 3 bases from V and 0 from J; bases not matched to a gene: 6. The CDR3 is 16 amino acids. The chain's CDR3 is CASSQTGTRDQETQYF. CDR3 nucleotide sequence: TGCGCCAGCAGCCAGACCGGGACTAGAGACCAAGAGACCCAGTACTTC.

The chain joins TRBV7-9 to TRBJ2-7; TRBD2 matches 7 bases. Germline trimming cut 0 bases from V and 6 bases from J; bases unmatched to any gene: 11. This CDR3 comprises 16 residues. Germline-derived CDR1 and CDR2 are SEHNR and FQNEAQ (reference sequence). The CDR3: CASSLAGGGPLGEQYF. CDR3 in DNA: TGTGCCAGCAGCTTAGCGGGGGGGGGACCCCTTGGCGAGCAGTACTTC.

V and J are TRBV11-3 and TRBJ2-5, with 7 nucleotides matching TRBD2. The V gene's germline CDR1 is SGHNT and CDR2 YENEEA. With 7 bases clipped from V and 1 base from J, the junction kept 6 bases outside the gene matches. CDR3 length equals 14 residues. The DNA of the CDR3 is TGTGCCAGCAAGCAACTAGCGTTCCAAGAGACCCAGTACTTC. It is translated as CASKQLAFQETQYF.

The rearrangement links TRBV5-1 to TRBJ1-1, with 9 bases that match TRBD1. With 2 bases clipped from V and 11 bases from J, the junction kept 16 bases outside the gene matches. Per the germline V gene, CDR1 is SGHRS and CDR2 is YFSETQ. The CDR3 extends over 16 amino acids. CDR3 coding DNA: TGCGCCAGCAGCTTCCTGACACCGGGACAGGGACTTTCGGCTTTCTTT. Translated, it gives CASSFLTPGQGLSAFF.

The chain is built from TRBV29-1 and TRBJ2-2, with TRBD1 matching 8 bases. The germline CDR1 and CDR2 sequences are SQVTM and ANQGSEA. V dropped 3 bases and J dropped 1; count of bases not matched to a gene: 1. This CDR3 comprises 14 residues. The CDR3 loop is CSVDGTGNTGELFF. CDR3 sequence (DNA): TGCAGCGTTGATGGGACAGGGAACACCGGGGAGCTGTTTTTT.

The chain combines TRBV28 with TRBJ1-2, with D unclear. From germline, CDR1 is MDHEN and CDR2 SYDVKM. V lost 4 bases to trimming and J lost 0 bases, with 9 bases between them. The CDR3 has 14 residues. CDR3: CASSSTTTNYGYTF. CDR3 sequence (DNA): TGTGCCAGCAGTTCAACAACAACTAACTATGGCTACACCTTC.

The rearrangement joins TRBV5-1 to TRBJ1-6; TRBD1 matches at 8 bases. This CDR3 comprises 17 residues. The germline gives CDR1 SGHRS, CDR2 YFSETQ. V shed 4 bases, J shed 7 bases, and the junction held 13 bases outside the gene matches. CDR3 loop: CASSHLRGQGNNSPLHF. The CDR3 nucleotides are TGCGCCAGCAGCCATCTACGTGGACAGGGAAACAATTCACCCCTCCACTTT.

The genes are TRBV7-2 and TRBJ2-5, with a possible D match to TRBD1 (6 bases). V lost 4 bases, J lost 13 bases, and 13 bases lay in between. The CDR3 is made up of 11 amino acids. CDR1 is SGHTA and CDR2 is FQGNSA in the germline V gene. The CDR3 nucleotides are TGTGCCAGCAGCTCACGGACAGTCCCGTACTTC. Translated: CASSSRTVPYF.

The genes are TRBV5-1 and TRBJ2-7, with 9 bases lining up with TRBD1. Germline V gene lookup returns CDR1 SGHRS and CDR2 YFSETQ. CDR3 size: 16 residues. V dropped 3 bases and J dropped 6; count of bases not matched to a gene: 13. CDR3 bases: TGCGCCAGCAGCTCTGGACAGGGGCACGTCTATTTCGAGCAGTACTTC. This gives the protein CASSSGQGHVYFEQYF.

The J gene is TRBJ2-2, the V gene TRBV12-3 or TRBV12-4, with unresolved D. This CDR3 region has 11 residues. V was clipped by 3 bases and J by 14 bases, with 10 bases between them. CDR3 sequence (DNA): TGTGCCAGCAGTTTGGGCCGGCCTCTGTTTTTT. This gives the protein CASSLGRPLFF.

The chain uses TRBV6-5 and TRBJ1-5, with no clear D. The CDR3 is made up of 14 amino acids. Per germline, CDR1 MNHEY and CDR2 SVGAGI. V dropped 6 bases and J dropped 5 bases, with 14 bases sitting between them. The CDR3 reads CASSSTGIYQPQHF. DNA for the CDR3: TGTGCCAGCAGCTCCACCGGGATTTATCAGCCCCAGCATTTT.

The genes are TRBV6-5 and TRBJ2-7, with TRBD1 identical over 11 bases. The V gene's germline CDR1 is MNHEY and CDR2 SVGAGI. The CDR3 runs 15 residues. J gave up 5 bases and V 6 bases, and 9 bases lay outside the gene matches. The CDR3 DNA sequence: TGTGCCAGCAGCCACCCAGGACAGGGGGCTAACGAGCAGTACTTC. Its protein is CASSHPGQGANEQYF.

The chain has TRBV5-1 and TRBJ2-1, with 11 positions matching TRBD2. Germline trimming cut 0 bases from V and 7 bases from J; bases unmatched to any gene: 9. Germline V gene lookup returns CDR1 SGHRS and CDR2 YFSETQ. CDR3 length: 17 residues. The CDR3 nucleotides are TGCGCCAGCAGCTTGGTAACTAGCGGGGGACGTTCGAATGAGCAGTTCTTC. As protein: CASSLVTSGGRSNEQFF.

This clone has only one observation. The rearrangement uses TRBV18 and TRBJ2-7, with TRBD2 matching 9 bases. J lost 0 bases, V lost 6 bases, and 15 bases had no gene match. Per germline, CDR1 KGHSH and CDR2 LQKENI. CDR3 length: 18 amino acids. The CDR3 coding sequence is TGTGCCAGCTCCCCGCAGCGGGGGGCCACGGGTGGCTCCTACGAGCAGTACTTC. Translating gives CASSPQRGATGGSYEQYF.